This TCR beta chain is drawn from a study of blood T cell repertoires in COVID-19. About the study: From T cells, B-cell-depleted T cells, or PBMCs came the material, which was cDNA or gDNA.

As originally analysed: Estimated nucleated cell counts came from reference gene primer amplification. Using immunoSEQ multiplex PCR, the repertoire was profiled, and TCRdb retains in-frame clones only, with some absent. The V and J calls and clone size were taken over from that table, and D and trimming were inferred from the DNA. The table shows about 210,000 clones, with 81% occurring only once. Adults between roughly 18 and 90 years of age took part from under 25 US areas. Participants were placed into cohorts based on the clinical history they reported. Germline values: CDR1 LNHDA, CDR2 SQIVND (reference sequence). The CDR3 consists of 14 residues. The ends lost 6 bases at V and 6 bases at J; junction bases unmatched: 4.

The gene calls are TRBV19 and TRBJ2-1, with TRBD1 matching 11 bases. The specimen was PBMCs or T cells enriched from blood (not recorded which). This sequence was found in a woman aged 45-59 years with acute COVID-19. The CDR3, as DNA: TGTGCCAGTAGAGGGACAGGGGGGTTCAATGAGCAGTTCTTC. Translated: CASRGTGGFNEQFF.